This T cell receptor (beta chain) was recorded in a study of T cell therapy after organ transplantation. The ends lost 7 bases at V and 8 bases at J; junction bases unmatched: 9. Germline V gene sequence: CDR1 MNHEY, CDR2 SMNVEV (reference sequence). The CDR3 is 13 amino acids. Assay used: immunoSEQ multiplex PCR; TCRdb lists only in-frame clones, some missing. Of about 48,000 clones in the sample, about 94% are singletons; the top ten hold approximately 3.4%. General study findings and limits: Minimal repertoire change after therapy followed marked pretherapy expansions in nonresponders. Antirejection and antiviral medication effects could not be assessed. In nonresponders, reduced coverage from low CD8+ yield may limit detected expansions. Lower pretherapy CD8 clonality went with larger post-therapy fold change.

This clone showed up just once. Its specificity is unknown. The origin of this receptor is a human patient who had received a solid organ transplant and had CMV disease. This rearrangement joins TRBV27 to TRBJ1-2; 8 bases are a match to TRBD1. The sequencing used CD8+ T cells from blood, collected before autologous CMV-specific T cell therapy. This chain's CDR3 is CASTSPPGGGYTF. The CDR3 DNA sequence: TGTGCCAGCACTTCCCCCCCAGGGGGCGGCTACACCTTC.